The present entry profiles one T cell receptor (beta chain) with its context. This table comes from immunoSEQ multiplex PCR, and its TCRdb copy is limited to in-frame clones, with some not included. The sample yields 2 million to 2.5 million clones, approximately 93% seen once. Germline assignment: CDR1 MNHEY and CDR2 SMNVEV (reference sequence). There are 16 residues in the CDR3. The J segment lost 8 bases and the V segment lost 6 bases, leaving 12 bases of the junction unmatched. This record comes from a study of shared clonotypes between healthy human individuals. Whole-study context: Per-donor plates numbered three CD4 naive, three CD4 memory, two CD8 naive and one CD8 memory.

The genes are TRBV27 and TRBJ2-1; the match to TRBD2 covers 11 bases. The receptor was derived from a man aged 18 to 30 in good health. Some clones in this sample may be carry-over from other donors' samples. Material for sequencing was naive CD4+ T cells from PBMCs. Subset specified: CD45RA+ positively selected. CDR3 sequence reads: CASSSLSGRAYYEQFF. The DNA for the CDR3 is TGTGCCAGCAGCTCCCTTAGCGGGAGGGCCTATTATGAGCAGTTCTTC.